Sequencing of this T cell receptor beta chain was carried out in a study of spatial heterogeneity in lung cancer. Study background: When available, follow-up PBMC samples taken a median of roughly 2 years after resection were sequenced. Combinations of a unique TCR and a UMI were tallied in raw reads, and on average each appeared more than ten times. Whole-study results and caveats: Ubiquitous expanded tumor TCRs were observed in blood more at resection than follow-up.

CDR3 length: 16 residues. The ends lost 5 bases at V and 9 bases at J; junction bases unmatched: 15. CDR1 is MNHEY, CDR2 SVGEGT, per germline. Carried by each TCR cDNA molecule was a unique molecular identifier. TCRdb itself ran the 5' RACE reads through MiXCR, one entry per CDR3 protein. The table lists roughly 120,000 distinct CDR3 sequences, more than 10% of them singletons. Points on this clonotype: Its antigen remains unknown.

The time point denotes: blood at routine non-recurrence follow-up after resection. No cell sorting; template was whole RNA from tumor, lung tissue or PBMC. The clonotype comes from a male donor with early-stage non-small cell lung cancer. The chain links TRBV6-2 or TRBV6-3 to TRBJ2-1; TRBD2 aligns across 8 bases. Specimen: PBMCs, collected at follow-up. In DNA form, the CDR3 reads TGTGCCAGCAGTCCCCTACGGGGGGGCATGGGGCGTGAGCAGTTCTTC. This gives the protein CASSPLRGGMGREQFF.